These T cell receptor beta chains were read from a single sample in a study of blood T cell repertoires in COVID-19. Method: immunoSEQ multiplex PCR; TCRdb's copy keeps in-frame clones and lacks some. The data show 150,000 or so clones, roughly four fifths seen once. Sequenced input: peripheral blood. These receptors were obtained from a human donor with acute or convalescent COVID-19. The donor label of this sample is uncertain. Both conserved end residues are part of each CDR3. D genes are given only for firm matches. A clone size is listed for some rows: how often the clone was seen (once, few, many), or a class if it is expanded.

d_call j_call clone_size v_call cdr3_aa cdr3_nt
NA TRBJ1-3 once TRBV6-5 CASIRGDLSGNTIYF TGTGCCAGCATACGGGGAGATCTCTCTGGAAACACCATATATTTT
NA TRBJ1-1 NA TRBV18 CASSPQTERSTEAFF TGTGCCAGCTCACCTCAGACAGAGCGCAGCACTGAAGCTTTCTTT
NA TRBJ1-6 NA TRBV6-1 CASSEGRDSSNNSPLHF TGTGCCAGCAGTGAAGGGCGCGACAGCAGTAATAATTCACCCCTCCACTTT
NA TRBJ2-5 NA TRBV21-1 CASSEGQGGETQYF TGTGCCAGCAGCGAGGGACAGGGGGGAGAGACCCAGTACTTC
TRBD1 TRBJ2-3 NA TRBV29-1 CSVELQGTDTQYF TGCAGCGTTGAATTACAGGGGACAGATACGCAGTATTTT
TRBD1 TRBJ1-4 NA TRBV7-9 CASSSRDRAITEKLFF TGTGCCAGCAGCTCACGAGACAGGGCGATTACTGAAAAACTGTTTTTT
NA TRBJ1-4 NA TRBV6-1 CASSAVFGQRNEKLFF TGTGCCAGCAGTGCCGTTTTCGGACAGCGCAATGAAAAACTGTTTTTT
NA TRBJ1-1 NA TRBV18 CASSLTTAGTDEAFF TGTGCCAGCTCACTTACTACCGCGGGAACGGATGAAGCTTTCTTT
NA TRBJ2-3 NA TRBV7-9 CASSLGLTGDTQYF TGTGCCAGCAGCTTAGGCTTGACGGGAGATACGCAGTATTTT
TRBD1 TRBJ1-2 few TRBV5-6 CASRADRVGYGYTF TGTGCCAGCAGAGCGGACAGGGTGGGTTATGGCTACACCTTC
NA TRBJ1-2 few TRBV19 CASSNRAYYGYTF TGTGCCAGTAGTAACAGGGCCTACTATGGCTACACCTTC
TRBD1 TRBJ1-6 NA TRBV5-1 CASSVGQGGNSPLHF TGCGCCAGCAGCGTAGGACAGGGGGGGAATTCACCCCTCCACTTT
TRBD1 TRBJ2-5 NA TRBV2 CASRNRDRGRETQYF TGTGCCAGCAGGAACCGGGACAGGGGAAGAGAGACCCAGTACTTC
NA TRBJ1-5 NA TRBV5-8 CASSRGYSNQPQHF TGTGCCAGCAGCCGGGGGTATAGCAATCAGCCCCAGCATTTT
TRBD2 TRBJ2-5 NA TRBV13 CASSSTSGETQYF TGTGCCAGCAGCTCGACTAGCGGGGAGACCCAGTACTTC
TRBD1 TRBJ1-3 NA TRBV10-3 CAVLGTGRGNTIYF TGTGCCGTACTCGGGACAGGGCGAGGAAACACCATATATTTT
TRBD1 TRBJ2-7 NA TRBV29-1 CSVVGQAYEQYF TGCAGCGTTGTCGGACAGGCCTACGAGCAGTACTTC
NA TRBJ1-5 NA TRBV24-1 CATSESGAGNQPQHF TGTGCCACCAGTGAGTCAGGAGCGGGGAATCAGCCCCAGCATTTT
NA TRBJ2-7 NA TRBV18 CASSPLTGPYEQYF TGTGCCAGCTCACCTCTGACAGGTCCTTACGAGCAGTACTTC
NA TRBJ1-2 few TRBV5-6 CASSLVPGPNYGYTF TGTGCCAGCAGCTTGGTTCCAGGTCCTAACTATGGCTACACCTTC
TRBD1 TRBJ1-2 few TRBV5-6 CASSRNRGLGDYTF TGTGCCAGCAGCCGCAACAGGGGGTTAGGGGACTACACCTTC
NA TRBJ2-3 NA TRBV6-5 CASTVRDTQYF TGTGCCAGCACTGTTCGGGATACGCAGTATTTT
NA TRBJ2-1 NA TRBV27 CASKKLAYNEQFF TGTGCCAGCAAAAAACTAGCCTACAATGAGCAGTTCTTC
NA TRBJ1-5 few TRBV14 CASSRTSQQPQHF TGTGCCAGCAGCCGGACTTCACAACAGCCCCAGCATTTT
NA TRBJ1-2 NA TRBV5-1 CASRRDTDGYTF TGCGCCAGTCGCCGGGACACAGATGGCTACACCTTC
TRBD1 TRBJ2-3 NA TRBV18 CASSLSGTGNTDTQYF TGTGCCAGCTCACTTTCCGGGACAGGGAACACAGATACGCAGTATTTT
TRBD2 TRBJ2-1 NA TRBV18 CASSQRGNEQFF TGTGCCAGCTCACAGCGGGGGAATGAGCAGTTCTTC
NA TRBJ1-4 NA TRBV3-1/TRBV3-2 CASSRGSSTNEKLFF TGTGCCAGCAGCCGCGGCTCCTCAACTAATGAAAAACTGTTTTTT
NA TRBJ1-1 once TRBV7-9 CASSYLTGTWEAFF TGTGCCAGCAGCTACTTAACAGGGACATGGGAAGCTTTCTTT
TRBD1 TRBJ1-5 few TRBV30 CAWSNSPDRGQPQHF TGTGCCTGGAGTAATAGCCCGGACAGGGGGCAGCCCCAGCATTTT
TRBD1 TRBJ1-5 NA TRBV19 CASSTHRGPGSQPQHF TGTGCCAGTAGTACACACAGGGGGCCTGGCAGTCAGCCCCAGCATTTT
TRBD2 TRBJ2-7 once TRBV29-1 CSVVLAGAPGAYF TGCAGCGTTGTGCTAGCGGGGGCCCCTGGCGCCTACTTC
TRBD1 TRBJ1-4 NA TRBV5-6 CASSWTGLNEKLFF TGTGCCAGCAGCTGGACAGGGTTAAATGAAAAACTGTTTTTT
NA TRBJ2-7 NA TRBV18 CASSPNPEGVSYEQYF TGTGCCAGCTCACCGAACCCCGAGGGAGTATCCTACGAGCAGTACTTC
TRBD1 TRBJ1-3 NA TRBV30 CAWSVWTGGTIYF TGTGCCTGGAGTGTATGGACAGGGGGAACCATATATTTT
NA TRBJ1-5 NA TRBV6-5 CASSYSSGGSNQPQHF TGTGCCAGCAGTTACTCCAGTGGGGGGAGCAATCAGCCCCAGCATTTT
TRBD2 TRBJ2-3 NA TRBV19 CASSTQTSGYTDTQYF TGTGCCAGTAGTACACAGACTAGCGGTTATACAGATACGCAGTATTTT
TRBD1 TRBJ1-2 NA TRBV6-2/TRBV6-3 CASSAGTGYSGYTF TGTGCCAGCAGTGCCGGGACAGGGTACTCTGGCTACACCTTC
NA TRBJ1-1 NA TRBV5-1 CASSLGGFDTEAFF TGCGCCAGCAGCTTGGGAGGGTTCGATACTGAAGCTTTCTTT
NA TRBJ1-1 NA TRBV19 CASSIVGLGEAFF TGTGCCAGTAGTATAGTGGGACTTGGGGAAGCTTTCTTT
NA TRBJ1-1 NA TRBV6-2/TRBV6-3 CASSYYGHWGPNTEAFF TGTGCCAGCAGTTACTACGGCCATTGGGGGCCGAACACTGAAGCTTTCTTT
TRBD1 TRBJ2-5 NA TRBV25-1 CASSEPRGRGETQYF TGTGCCAGCAGTGAACCGAGGGGGCGAGGGGAGACCCAGTACTTC
NA TRBJ1-2 NA TRBV7-6 CASSLDRTYGYTF TGTGCCAGCAGCTTAGACAGGACCTATGGCTACACCTTC
TRBD2 TRBJ2-1 NA TRBV3-1/TRBV3-2 CASSPTLGLAGGEQFF TGTGCCAGCAGCCCTACACTCGGACTAGCGGGGGGAGAGCAGTTCTTC
NA TRBJ1-1 NA TRBV30 CAWSVNGGGRTANTEAFF TGTGCCTGGAGTGTAAATGGTGGGGGTCGGACAGCGAACACTGAAGCTTTCTTT
TRBD1 TRBJ1-4 NA TRBV5-4 CASSSQGSNEKLFF TGTGCCAGCAGCTCACAGGGGTCTAATGAAAAACTGTTTTTT
NA TRBJ1-1 NA TRBV3-1/TRBV3-2 CASSQGSSSNTEAFF TGTGCCAGCAGCCAAGGTTCCTCGTCGAACACTGAAGCTTTCTTT
NA TRBJ1-2 NA TRBV5-1 CASSLDGGNYGYTF TGCGCCAGCAGCTTGGACGGAGGGAACTATGGCTACACCTTC
NA TRBJ1-6 few TRBV30 CAGKGDSSYNSPLHF TGTGCCGGTAAAGGAGATAGCTCCTATAATTCACCCCTCCACTTT
NA TRBJ2-2 NA TRBV7-2 CASSSDRGQYTGELFF TGTGCCAGCAGCTCTGATAGGGGACAATACACCGGGGAGCTGTTTTTT
NA TRBJ1-5 few TRBV6-1 CASIDRLPLGYSNQPQHF TGTGCCAGCATTGACAGGCTCCCGCTTGGCTATAGCAATCAGCCCCAGCATTTT
TRBD2 TRBJ2-1 NA TRBV30 CAWSKGRAFNEQFF TGTGCCTGGAGTAAGGGGAGGGCGTTTAATGAGCAGTTCTTC
TRBD2 TRBJ2-1 NA TRBV4-1 CASGGVATDEQFF TGCGCCAGCGGGGGGGTAGCCACCGATGAGCAGTTCTTC
NA TRBJ1-1 NA TRBV5-1 CASSFAQGKNTEAFF TGCGCCAGCAGCTTTGCACAGGGCAAGAACACTGAAGCTTTCTTT
NA TRBJ1-5 NA TRBV19 CASSEYQGRSNQPQHF TGTGCCAGTAGTGAGTACCAGGGCAGAAGCAATCAGCCCCAGCATTTT
TRBD1 TRBJ1-4 NA TRBV7-2 CASSLAVLTGGNEKLFF TGTGCCAGCAGCTTAGCCGTCCTGACAGGGGGTAATGAAAAACTGTTTTTT
TRBD2 TRBJ2-4 few TRBV11-2 CASSLGLGGWFSKNIQYF TGTGCCAGCAGCCTCGGACTAGGCGGGTGGTTTTCCAAAAACATTCAGTACTTC
NA TRBJ1-1 NA TRBV30 CAWRRMDRNTEAFF TGTGCCTGGCGAAGAATGGACAGAAACACTGAAGCTTTCTTT